These 32 T cell receptor beta chains share one sample of origin, sequenced in a study of T-cell reconstitution after alpha-beta-depleted transplantation in children. Unique molecular identifiers featured in how the TCRbeta library was prepared. TCRdb reanalysed the PCR reads using MiXCR and keeps one entry per CDR3 protein. The table shows approximately 640,000 distinct CDR3 sequences, with roughly 17% occurring only once. The sample here was PBMCs from the stem cell graft donor, taken from the stem cell graft. These receptors were collected from a human donor who donated a stem cell graft to a child with acute myeloid leukemia.

In this sample, this clonotype turned up a few times. The J gene is TRBJ2-3, the V gene TRBV7-6; TRBD1 matches at 8 bases. J was trimmed by 1 base and V by 5 bases; bases with no gene match: 2. The CDR3 is 14 residues long. Germline CDR1 is SGHVS and CDR2 is FNYEAQ. The CDR3: CASSPQGGTDTQYF. The DNA for the CDR3 is TGTGCCAGCAGCCCACAGGGGGGCACAGATACGCAGTATTTT.

This clonotype was detected only a few times. Written as DNA, the CDR3 is TGTGCCAGCAGTCCTCCAGGAAGGGAGCAGTACGTC. It specifies CASSPPGREQYV. The chain is built from TRBV28 and TRBJ2-7; D is ambiguous. Germline CDR1 and CDR2: MDHEN and SYDVKM. CDR3 size: 12 residues. V was clipped by 5 bases and J by 7 bases, with 12 bases between them.

This clonotype was seen at least ten times. V usage is TRBV7-2 and J usage is TRBJ1-3, with 7 bases that match TRBD1. The CDR3 has 15 amino acids. CDR1 is SGHTA and CDR2 is FQGNSA in the germline V gene. J lost 2 bases, V lost 4 bases, and 5 bases had no gene match. The CDR3 protein is CASSSEGTAGNTIYF. For the CDR3, the DNA is TGTGCCAGCAGCTCCGAGGGGACAGCTGGAAACACCATATATTTT. Supplemented by reference TRBV7-2 and TRBJ1-3, the full variable domain reads GAGVSQSPSNKVTEKGKDVELRCDPISGHTALYWYRQSLGQGLEFLIYFQGNSAPDKSGLPSDRFSAERTGGSVSTLTIQRTQQEDSAVYLCASSSEGTAGNTIYFGEGSWLTVV.

The V gene is TRBV11-3, the J gene TRBJ2-5, with no clear D. CDR3 length equals 14 residues. V dropped 3 bases and J dropped 5 bases, with 13 bases sitting between them. Germline V CDR1 and CDR2: SGHNT, YENEEA. CDR3 DNA: TGTGCCAGCAGCTTGTGGGGTGGTTTGGAGACCCAGTACTTC. Its translation: CASSLWGGLETQYF.

This rearrangement joins TRBV7-8 to TRBJ2-5, with 9 bases aligning to TRBD2. The trim removed 6 bases at V and 5 bases at J, leaving 10 bases unmatched. This CDR3 spans 15 amino acids. Germline values: CDR1 SGHVS, CDR2 FQNEAQ. This CDR3 reads CASRHPSGVRETQYF. The CDR3 DNA follows: TGTGCCAGCAGACACCCTAGCGGGGTCCGTGAGACCCAGTACTTC.

This sequence joins TRBV5-6 and TRBJ2-2, with D possibly TRBD2 on 7 matching bases. From germline, CDR1 is SGHDT and CDR2 YYEEEE. This CDR3 contains 16 residues. The ends were cut back, 4 bases at V and 3 bases at J, with 16 bases in the middle. CDR3 residues: CASSSHGGLDTGELFF. DNA of the CDR3: TGTGCCAGCAGCAGCCACGGGGGGCTGGACACCGGGGAGCTGTTTTTT.

In this sample, this clonotype turned up many times. The V gene is TRBV29-1, the J gene TRBJ2-1, with D uncertain. V lost 4 bases and J 5 bases, leaving 6 bases between the germline ends. Germline V lookup: CDR1 SQVTM, CDR2 ANQGSEA. The CDR3 has 11 residues. CDR3 in DNA: TGCAGCGTTGTAACGGACAATGAGCAGTTCTTC. This gives the protein CSVVTDNEQFF.

This chain uses TRBV29-1 with TRBJ2-3, with 7 positions matching TRBD2. The CDR3 has 15 amino acids. The germline CDR1 and CDR2 sequences are SQVTM and ANQGSEA. In nucleotides, the CDR3 is TGCTCCCTGTTGGTGGGGGGGGTGGGCACAGATACGCAGTATTTT. This encodes CSLLVGGVGTDTQYF.

The sample holds many counts of this clonotype. The chain uses TRBV29-1 and TRBJ2-3; D remains unclear. V was trimmed by 4 bases and J by 0 bases, leaving 8 bases between them. Germline V lookup: CDR1 SQVTM, CDR2 ANQGSEA. The CDR3 runs 13 residues. In DNA, the CDR3 is TGCAGCGTTGCGGCCACTAGCACAGATACGCAGTATTTT. It is translated as CSVAATSTDTQYF.

The chain couples TRBV20-1 to TRBJ1-5, with D unresolved. This CDR3 is built from 15 residues. Per germline, CDR1 DFQATT and CDR2 SNEGSKA (reference sequence). With 3 bases removed from V and 3 bases from J, the gap between germline ends came to 15 bases. This chain's CDR3 is CSARSAGVYNQPQHF. The CDR3 DNA reads TGCAGTGCTAGGTCGGCAGGCGTTTACAATCAGCCCCAGCATTTT.

This chain joins TRBV5-4 and TRBJ2-3; no clear D. With 3 bases removed from V and 6 bases from J, the gap between germline ends came to 11 bases. CDR3 size: 13 residues. From germline, CDR1 is SGHNT and CDR2 YYREEE (reference sequence). CDR3 loop: CASSSARTDTQYF. The CDR3 nucleotides read TGTGCCAGCAGCTCCGCCCGGACGGATACGCAGTATTTT. Complete variable domain (other parts from reference TRBV5-4 and TRBJ2-3): ETGVTQSPTHLIKTRGQQVTLRCSSQSGHNTVSWYQQALGQGPQFIFQYYREEENGRGNFPPRFSGLQFPNYSSELNVNALELDDSALYLCASSSARTDTQYFGPGTRLTVL.

This clonotype was observed a few times. The chain uses TRBV6-2 or TRBV6-3 and TRBJ2-1; 7 bases fit TRBD2. The CDR3 contains 14 residues. V trimming: 2 bases; J trimming: 6 bases; junction bases outside the gene matches: 4. The germline CDR1 and CDR2 sequences are MNHEY and SVGEGT. The CDR3 DNA reads TGTGCCAGCAGTTACGGGGGGGTTGTCAATGAGCAGTTCTTC. Amino acids: CASSYGGVVNEQFF.

This clonotype was seen many times. The V call is TRBV20-1, the J call TRBJ1-2, with D possibly TRBD1 on 5 matching bases. The germline V and J ends were trimmed by 3 bases and 4 bases, with 15 bases remaining between them. Germline CDR1 reads DFQATT; CDR2 reads SNEGSKA (reference sequence). CDR3 length: 14 amino acids. The CDR3 loop reads CSARLPGNGYGYTF. The CDR3 coding sequence is TGCAGTGCTAGGTTGCCAGGGAACGGCTATGGCTACACCTTC.

The chain recombines TRBV6-5 with TRBJ1-5; a weak D match, TRBD1 (6 bases). Germline V CDR1 and CDR2: MNHEY, SVGAGI. The CDR3 has 14 amino acids. The V end lost 0 bases, the J end lost 6 bases, and 9 bases lay between the germline ends. The CDR3 protein is CASSYSARGQPQHF. CDR3 nucleotides: TGTGCCAGCAGTTACTCGGCCAGGGGTCAGCCCCAGCATTTT.

This chain connects TRBV6-6 to TRBJ1-6; D ambiguous. The V end lost 10 bases, the J end lost 8 bases, and 15 bases lay between the germline ends. This CDR3 is 13 amino acids long. Germline values: CDR1 MNHNY, CDR2 SVGAGI (reference sequence). CDR3 bases: TGTGCCACCTCGGTCCGAATAGATTCACCCCTCCACTTT. This encodes CATSVRIDSPLHF.

Many counts were recorded for this clonotype. The chain combines TRBV20-1 with TRBJ1-2, with D maybe TRBD1 (5 bases). V was shortened by 1 base and J by 7 bases, with 16 bases between the two germline ends. Germline V gene data show CDR1 as DFQATT and CDR2 as SNEGSKA (reference sequence). The CDR3 totals 14 residues. CDR3 in amino acids: CSARAGTGLGGYTF. CDR3 sequence (DNA): TGCAGTGCTAGAGCCGGGACGGGATTAGGTGGCTACACCTTC.

This clonotype was found a few times. The rearrangement joins TRBV7-2 to TRBJ1-5, with TRBD1 as a possible D gene (6 bases). This CDR3 comprises 17 residues. Trimming stripped 4 bases from V and 2 bases from J, with 18 bases between. CDR1 is SGHTA and CDR2 is FQGNSA in the germline V gene. The CDR3: CASSYSEGAGGNQPQHF. The CDR3 bases are TGTGCCAGCAGCTATAGCGAGGGCGCAGGGGGCAATCAGCCCCAGCATTTT.

The chain carries TRBV7-9 and TRBJ1-2; 7 bases are a match to TRBD1. Trimming at V came to 6 bases and at J to 8 bases, leaving 12 bases not matched to a gene. CDR3 length: 14 residues. The germline CDR1 and CDR2 sequences are SEHNR and FQNEAQ (reference sequence). In DNA, the CDR3 is TGTGCCAGCAGGAAAGAGCAGGGGGTCCAGGGCTACACCTTC. Translated, it gives CASRKEQGVQGYTF.

This clonotype was detected ten times or more. The chain carries TRBV24-1 and TRBJ2-1; 7 bases are a match to TRBD2. The CDR3 extends over 16 amino acids. CDR1 and CDR2 (germline): KGHDR, SFDVKD. J was trimmed by 0 bases and V by 4 bases; bases with no gene match: 5. This CDR3 is CATSDPRGDSYNEQFF. CDR3 bases: TGTGCCACCAGTGACCCTCGGGGGGACTCCTACAATGAGCAGTTCTTC.

In this sample, this clonotype turned up many times. This chain joins TRBV29-1 and TRBJ2-3; 7 bases match TRBD1. Germline lookup yields CDR1 SQVTM and CDR2 ANQGSEA. The J segment lost 4 bases and the V segment lost 4 bases, leaving 8 bases of the junction unmatched. The CDR3 length is 14 residues. The CDR3 is CSVVRQGGADTQYF. The CDR3 DNA reads TGCAGCGTTGTGAGACAGGGTGGCGCAGATACGCAGTATTTT.

This clonotype showed up many times. The J gene is TRBJ1-1, the V gene TRBV15, with 7 bases aligning to TRBD1. Germline V gene lookup returns CDR1 LNHNV and CDR2 YYDKDF (reference sequence). Trimming removed 4 bases from V and 0 bases from J; junction bases left unmatched: 11. The CDR3 contains 17 residues. DNA for the CDR3: TGTGCCACCAGCACCGGGACAGCTCCAGCAATGAACACTGAAGCTTTCTTT. Translating gives CATSTGTAPAMNTEAFF. The whole variable domain, filled in from reference TRBV15 and TRBJ1-1, reads DAMVIQNPRYQVTQFGKPVTLSCSQTLNHNVMYWYQQKSSQAPKLLFHYYDKDFNNEADTPDNFQSRRPNTSFCFLDIRSPGLGDTAMYLCATSTGTAPAMNTEAFFGQGTRLTVV.

This clonotype was detected only a few times. V and J are TRBV7-9 and TRBJ2-5, with D unresolved. CDR1 SEHNR and CDR2 FQNEAQ come from the germline V gene (reference sequence). This CDR3 contains 13 residues. Deletions cut 6 bases from V and 5 bases from J, with 13 bases between. The CDR3 DNA is TGTGCCAGCAGACCGGGCCCAAGGGAGACCCAGTACTTC. Protein: CASRPGPRETQYF.

The sample holds many counts of this clonotype. V is TRBV20-1 and J is TRBJ2-7; D remains unclear. There are 11 residues in the CDR3. Trimming removed 2 bases at V and 8 bases at J, with 10 bases between. Germline values: CDR1 DFQATT, CDR2 SNEGSKA (reference sequence). CDR3 amino acids: CSARTSAQQYF. The DNA of the CDR3 is TGCAGTGCTAGAACATCGGCTCAGCAGTACTTC.

This clonotype was recorded at least ten times. The CDR3 sequence: CASSLTQGFEQYF. The CDR3 region has the DNA TGTGCCAGCAGTTTAACACAGGGTTTCGAGCAGTACTTC. This rearrangement joins TRBV27 to TRBJ2-7; possibly TRBD1 for D (6 bases). Trimming shortened V by 2 bases and J by 6 bases, and 11 bases separated the two germline ends. This CDR3 has 13 residues. Per the germline V gene, CDR1 is MNHEY and CDR2 is SMNVEV (reference sequence).

In its sample, this clonotype was seen a few times. This CDR3 is CASSYDSTSYNEQFF. DNA of the CDR3: TGCGCCAGCAGCTATGACTCCACCTCCTACAATGAGCAGTTCTTC. V and J are TRBV5-1 and TRBJ2-1; the D is unclear. Germline CDR1 and CDR2: SGHRS and YFSETQ. V lost 3 bases to trimming and J lost 0 bases, with 10 bases between them. The CDR3 has 15 residues.

DNA of the CDR3: TGTGCCATCAGTGACCCGGGACTAGCGGGGACCTACGAGCAGTACGTC. This codes for CAISDPGLAGTYEQYV. This chain connects TRBV10-3 to TRBJ2-7; TRBD2 matches at 13 bases. Germline trimming cut 3 bases from V and 2 bases from J; bases unmatched to any gene: 4. Germline V gene lookup returns CDR1 ENHRY and CDR2 SYGVKD. This CDR3 has 16 residues.

This clonotype was found many times. The V and J genes are TRBV12-3 or TRBV12-4 and TRBJ2-3; D is unclear. V lost 7 bases and J 0 bases, leaving 2 bases between the germline ends. This CDR3 has 11 amino acids. The CDR3 DNA is TGTGCCAGCACTAGCACAGATACGCAGTATTTT. Its translation is CASTSTDTQYF.

V and J are TRBV9 and TRBJ2-7, with 13 bases aligning to TRBD2. Germline V gene data show CDR1 as SGDLS and CDR2 as YYNGEE. V shed 2 bases, J shed 2 bases, and the junction held 1 base outside the gene matches. The CDR3 has 15 amino acids. CDR3 DNA: TGTGCCAGCAGCGTCGGGACTAGCGGGGCCTACGAGCAGTACTTC. Amino acid sequence: CASSVGTSGAYEQYF.

The chain joins TRBV6-7 to TRBJ2-7, with TRBD1 matching 8 bases. TRBV6-7 is an ORF, and what it does is uncertain. The V segment lost 0 bases and the J segment 3 bases; nucleotides outside the gene matches: 7. There are 16 residues in the CDR3. CDR3 bases: TGTGCCAGCAGTTACTCACCGGACAGGGTCCTCTACGAGCAGTACTTC. This encodes CASSYSPDRVLYEQYF.

This clonotype was observed a few times. This rearrangement joins TRBV3-1 to TRBJ2-1; perhaps TRBD1 as D (5 bases). The V and J ends lost 5 bases and 16 bases respectively, with 18 bases between them. The CDR3 loop spans 12 amino acids. The germline V gene has CDR1 LGHDT and CDR2 YNNKEL (reference sequence). The chain's CDR3 is CASSRRQLDVFF. CDR3 DNA sequence: TGTGCCAGCAGCAGGCGACAGCTGGATGTTTTCTTC.

This clonotype showed up just a few times. V gene TRBV12-3 or TRBV12-4 combines with J gene TRBJ2-4, with D unresolved. This CDR3 comprises 15 residues. Trimming left V 4 bases short and J 0 bases short, with 10 bases between. This CDR3 is CASSYLRVAKNIQYF. CDR3 coding DNA: TGTGCCAGCAGTTATCTCCGGGTAGCCAAAAACATTCAGTACTTC.

At least ten counts were recorded for this clonotype. This rearrangement joins TRBV6-4 to TRBJ2-5, with D possibly TRBD1 on 5 matching bases. Trimming stripped 4 bases from V and 0 bases from J, with 9 bases between. This CDR3 region has 14 residues. Germline values: CDR1 MRHNA, CDR2 SNTAGT. CDR3 sequence: CASSARANQETQYF. CDR3 bases: TGTGCCAGCAGTGCCAGGGCAAACCAAGAGACCCAGTACTTC.